A selection of T cell receptor beta chains follows, all from one sample in a study of technical replicates of blood from four donors. Libraries were prepared by immunoSEQ multiplex PCR; TCRdb keeps only in-frame clonotypes and omits some of them. Seen here are about 68,000 clones, under 98% observed once, and the top ten hold over 0.2%. The sample taken for sequencing was T cells isolated from PBMCs. Every receptor here comes from a human donor in good health. Both conserved end residues are part of each CDR3. The D gene is left open where the match is weak. Clone size, where shown, is once, few, many, or a class for clones that have expanded.

j_call: TRBJ2-7
clone_size: NA
d_call: NA
v_call: TRBV13
cdr3_aa: CASSLGLAESDEQYF
cdr3_nt: TGTGCCAGCAGCTTAGGCTTAGCGGAAAGCGACGAGCAGTACTTC

j_call: TRBJ2-1
clone_size: NA
d_call: TRBD2
v_call: TRBV4-1
cdr3_aa: CASSSPGGRPYNEQFF
cdr3_nt: TGCGCCAGCAGCTCTCCTGGCGGGAGGCCCTACAATGAGCAGTTCTTC

j_call: TRBJ2-3
clone_size: once
d_call: TRBD2
v_call: TRBV4-1
cdr3_aa: CASSHLGLALPDTQYF
cdr3_nt: TGCGCCAGCAGCCATTTGGGACTAGCGTTACCAGATACGCAGTATTTT

j_call: TRBJ2-2
clone_size: NA
d_call: NA
v_call: TRBV7-3
cdr3_aa: CASSLSSGRVTGELFF
cdr3_nt: TGTGCCAGCAGCTTAAGTTCGGGAAGGGTCACCGGGGAGCTGTTTTTT

j_call: TRBJ2-7
clone_size: NA
d_call: TRBD1
v_call: TRBV4-3
cdr3_aa: CASSQDPGGWREQYF
cdr3_nt: TGCGCCAGCAGCCAAGATCCAGGGGGATGGAGGGAGCAGTACTTC

j_call: TRBJ1-1
clone_size: NA
d_call: TRBD1
v_call: TRBV10-3
cdr3_aa: CAISNRGRGRIEAFF
cdr3_nt: TGTGCCATCAGTAACAGGGGGCGCGGGCGGATTGAAGCTTTCTTT

j_call: TRBJ2-1
clone_size: NA
d_call: TRBD1
v_call: TRBV5-1
cdr3_aa: CASSLGGQGYNEQFF
cdr3_nt: TGCGCCAGCAGCTTGGGGGGACAGGGGTACAATGAGCAGTTCTTC

j_call: TRBJ2-7
clone_size: NA
d_call: TRBD2
v_call: TRBV5-4
cdr3_aa: CASSLGSGGLYEQYF
cdr3_nt: TGTGCCAGCAGCTTGGGGTCGGGAGGGTTATACGAGCAGTACTTC

j_call: TRBJ1-1
clone_size: NA
d_call: NA
v_call: TRBV25-1
cdr3_aa: CASSAHYTEAFF
cdr3_nt: TGTGCCAGCAGTGCACATTACACTGAAGCTTTCTTT

j_call: TRBJ1-2
clone_size: NA
d_call: NA
v_call: TRBV10-3
cdr3_aa: CAISESGPRYTF
cdr3_nt: TGTGCCATCAGTGAGTCGGGCCCCCGCTACACCTTC

j_call: TRBJ2-2
clone_size: NA
d_call: NA
v_call: TRBV19
cdr3_aa: CASSIVGDTGELFF
cdr3_nt: TGTGCCAGTAGTATAGTCGGGGATACCGGGGAGCTGTTTTTT

j_call: TRBJ1-5
clone_size: NA
d_call: NA
v_call: TRBV30
cdr3_aa: CAWSSGASNQPQHF
cdr3_nt: TGTGCCTGGAGTTCAGGGGCTAGCAATCAGCCCCAGCATTTT

j_call: TRBJ1-5
clone_size: NA
d_call: NA
v_call: TRBV6-5
cdr3_aa: CASRGGRNQPQHF
cdr3_nt: TGTGCCAGCAGGGGGGGGCGCAATCAGCCCCAGCATTTT

j_call: TRBJ2-1
clone_size: NA
d_call: NA
v_call: TRBV5-1
cdr3_aa: CASSLVLPSNEQFF
cdr3_nt: TGCGCCAGCAGCTTGGTCCTACCTAGCAATGAGCAGTTCTTC

j_call: TRBJ1-1
clone_size: NA
d_call: NA
v_call: TRBV4-3
cdr3_aa: CASSQVHRTEAFF
cdr3_nt: TGCGCCAGCAGCCAAGTCCATCGGACTGAAGCTTTCTTT

j_call: TRBJ2-1
clone_size: NA
d_call: TRBD2
v_call: TRBV6-5
cdr3_aa: CASSQYSGIGNEQFF
cdr3_nt: TGTGCCAGCAGCCAATATAGCGGGATCGGCAATGAGCAGTTCTTC

j_call: TRBJ2-7
clone_size: NA
d_call: TRBD1
v_call: TRBV27
cdr3_aa: CASSLYDPGGDEQYF
cdr3_nt: TGTGCCAGCAGTTTATACGATCCAGGGGGCGACGAGCAGTACTTC

j_call: TRBJ2-2
clone_size: few
d_call: TRBD1
v_call: TRBV5-4
cdr3_aa: CASSLGDREAGELFF
cdr3_nt: TGTGCCAGCAGCTTAGGGGACAGGGAGGCCGGGGAGCTGTTTTTT

j_call: TRBJ1-1
clone_size: NA
d_call: NA
v_call: TRBV5-1
cdr3_aa: CASSFRGMNTEAFF
cdr3_nt: TGCGCCAGCAGCTTTAGGGGGATGAACACTGAAGCTTTCTTT

j_call: TRBJ2-7
clone_size: NA
d_call: TRBD2
v_call: TRBV4-3
cdr3_aa: CASSQATSGSFYEQYF
cdr3_nt: TGCGCCAGCAGCCAAGCGACTAGCGGGAGTTTCTACGAGCAGTACTTC

j_call: TRBJ1-2
clone_size: NA
d_call: NA
v_call: TRBV5-4
cdr3_aa: CASSLAGGLGYTF
cdr3_nt: TGTGCCAGCAGCTTGGCTGGGGGCCTGGGCTACACCTTC

j_call: TRBJ1-1
clone_size: NA
d_call: NA
v_call: TRBV30
cdr3_aa: CAWDKAGYTEAFF
cdr3_nt: TGTGCCTGGGATAAAGCAGGGTACACTGAAGCTTTCTTT

j_call: TRBJ1-4
clone_size: NA
d_call: NA
v_call: TRBV5-6
cdr3_aa: CASSDDGNEKLFF
cdr3_nt: TGTGCCAGCAGCGACGACGGGAATGAAAAACTGTTTTTT

j_call: TRBJ2-3
clone_size: NA
d_call: NA
v_call: TRBV14
cdr3_aa: CASSQGWAGLTDTQYF
cdr3_nt: TGTGCCAGCAGCCAGGGATGGGCAGGGCTCACAGATACGCAGTATTTT

j_call: TRBJ1-4
clone_size: NA
d_call: NA
v_call: TRBV18
cdr3_aa: CASRGGVDEKLFF
cdr3_nt: TGTGCCAGCCGTGGAGGGGTAGACGAAAAACTGTTTTTT

j_call: TRBJ2-7
clone_size: NA
d_call: TRBD2
v_call: TRBV7-2
cdr3_aa: CASSLTSGRAYEQYF
cdr3_nt: TGTGCCAGCAGCTTGACTAGCGGGAGGGCCTACGAGCAGTACTTC

j_call: TRBJ2-7
clone_size: NA
d_call: TRBD2
v_call: TRBV6-6
cdr3_aa: CASSYTGGGDEQYF
cdr3_nt: TGTGCCAGCAGTTATACGGGGGGAGGGGACGAGCAGTACTTC

j_call: TRBJ1-1
clone_size: NA
d_call: NA
v_call: TRBV9
cdr3_aa: CASSPTGAEAFF
cdr3_nt: TGTGCCAGCAGCCCGACGGGGGCTGAAGCTTTCTTT

j_call: TRBJ1-5
clone_size: NA
d_call: TRBD1
v_call: TRBV7-8
cdr3_aa: CASSADRGFNQPQHF
cdr3_nt: TGTGCCAGCAGCGCTGACAGGGGGTTTAATCAGCCCCAGCATTTT

j_call: TRBJ2-7
clone_size: NA
d_call: NA
v_call: TRBV7-9
cdr3_aa: CASSSAGTHYEQYF
cdr3_nt: TGTGCCAGCAGCTCAGCCGGGACACACTACGAGCAGTACTTC

j_call: TRBJ1-2
clone_size: NA
d_call: NA
v_call: TRBV6-5
cdr3_aa: CASSYSIPLPEGYTF
cdr3_nt: TGTGCCAGCAGTTACTCGATCCCCTTACCGGAGGGCTACACCTTC

j_call: TRBJ2-1
clone_size: NA
d_call: NA
v_call: TRBV11-2
cdr3_aa: CASSPIQRKRNEQFF
cdr3_nt: TGTGCCAGCAGCCCGATCCAGAGGAAACGAAATGAGCAGTTCTTC

j_call: TRBJ2-7
clone_size: NA
d_call: NA
v_call: TRBV7-9
cdr3_aa: CASSEQGMGEQYF
cdr3_nt: TGTGCCAGCAGCGAGCAGGGTATGGGGGAGCAGTACTTC

j_call: TRBJ2-1
clone_size: NA
d_call: TRBD2
v_call: TRBV7-2
cdr3_aa: CASSWGVTSYEQFF
cdr3_nt: TGTGCCAGCAGCTGGGGGGTGACTAGCTATGAGCAGTTCTTC

j_call: TRBJ1-1
clone_size: NA
d_call: TRBD1
v_call: TRBV7-8
cdr3_aa: CASSFRDRFTEAFF
cdr3_nt: TGTGCCAGCAGCTTTAGGGACAGGTTTACTGAAGCTTTCTTT

j_call: TRBJ1-2
clone_size: NA
d_call: NA
v_call: TRBV7-2
cdr3_aa: CASSETPNSNYGYTF
cdr3_nt: TGTGCCAGCAGCGAAACTCCTAATTCTAACTATGGCTACACCTTC

j_call: TRBJ2-3
clone_size: NA
d_call: TRBD1
v_call: TRBV29-1
cdr3_aa: CSVVVFYSSGQGLADTQYF
cdr3_nt: TGCAGCGTTGTTGTCTTCTATTCTTCGGGACAGGGTTTAGCAGATACGCAGTATTTT

j_call: TRBJ2-5
clone_size: NA
d_call: TRBD1
v_call: TRBV11-2
cdr3_aa: CASSLAGTAQETQYF
cdr3_nt: TGTGCCAGCAGCTTAGCCGGGACAGCTCAAGAGACCCAGTACTTC

j_call: TRBJ2-7
clone_size: NA
d_call: NA
v_call: TRBV10-1
cdr3_aa: CASSLRRDRSDEQYF
cdr3_nt: TGCGCCAGCAGTCTTCGCCGTGACAGGAGCGACGAGCAGTACTTC

j_call: TRBJ1-4
clone_size: once
d_call: NA
v_call: TRBV6-5
cdr3_aa: CASSYSEGIFEKLFF
cdr3_nt: TGTGCCAGCAGTTACTCGGAGGGGATCTTCGAAAAACTGTTTTTT

j_call: TRBJ1-1
clone_size: NA
d_call: NA
v_call: TRBV6-5
cdr3_aa: CATRAPNTEAFF
cdr3_nt: TGTGCCACACGAGCCCCGAACACTGAAGCTTTCTTT

j_call: TRBJ2-5
clone_size: NA
d_call: NA
v_call: TRBV30
cdr3_aa: CAWSVGGVVKQYF
cdr3_nt: TGTGCCTGGAGTGTAGGGGGGGTCGTGAAGCAGTACTTC

j_call: TRBJ1-4
clone_size: NA
d_call: NA
v_call: TRBV4-1
cdr3_aa: CASSQGDTSTNEKLFF
cdr3_nt: TGCGCCAGCAGCCAAGGGGACACATCAACTAATGAAAAACTGTTTTTT

j_call: TRBJ1-4
clone_size: NA
d_call: NA
v_call: TRBV5-6
cdr3_aa: CASSSGAGLEKLFF
cdr3_nt: TGTGCCAGCAGCTCTGGGGCGGGGCTGGAAAAACTGTTTTTT

j_call: TRBJ2-1
clone_size: NA
d_call: TRBD2
v_call: TRBV4-1
cdr3_aa: CASSSYSGRVVSEQFF
cdr3_nt: TGCGCCAGCAGCTCCTATAGCGGGAGGGTAGTAAGTGAGCAGTTCTTC

j_call: TRBJ2-7
clone_size: NA
d_call: NA
v_call: TRBV9
cdr3_aa: CASSGASSSYEQYF
cdr3_nt: TGTGCCAGCAGCGGAGCGTCGAGCTCCTACGAGCAGTACTTC

j_call: TRBJ1-5
clone_size: NA
d_call: NA
v_call: TRBV19
cdr3_aa: CASSISGEGQPQHF
cdr3_nt: TGTGCCAGTAGTATATCAGGGGAGGGTCAGCCCCAGCATTTT

j_call: TRBJ1-4
clone_size: NA
d_call: NA
v_call: TRBV7-9
cdr3_aa: CASSLGQERVKLFF
cdr3_nt: TGTGCCAGCAGCTTAGGGCAGGAGCGGGTGAAACTGTTTTTT